This paragraph covers one TCR beta chain sequence. Its specific antigen is unknown. No base qualities exist here, and no much larger clone lies one base off it. These data come from a study of technical replicates of blood from a few donors (dated by TCRdb to 2017 to 2019). Library preparation used the immunoSEQ multiplex PCR assay. This immuneACCESS table, as held by TCRdb, lists in-frame sequences with V and J called but not all clones. Of the missing ones, under half trace to an unresolved V gene in checked studies; the others have no known cause. Across this sample there are 80,000 or so clones, with around 94% seen only once. The biggest ten clones account for around 0.41% of the sample. This sequence originates from a human donor in good health. Sequenced input: T cells isolated from PBMCs.

The DNA sequence follows: TGTGCCAGCAGCTTAGTAGGGGCGGAAGATACGCAGTATTTT. It translates to CASSLVGAEDTQYF. The chain is encoded by TRBV7-8 joined to TRBJ2-3; TRBD1 is perhaps the D gene, given 5 matching bases. V and J lose 1 base and 5 bases, and a span of 10 bases separates them. For CDR1 and CDR2, the germline V gene lists SGHVS and FQNEAQ. Spanning cysteine to phenylalanine, the CDR3 consists of 14 amino acids. Only the CDR3 region is kept as DNA, spanning 42 bases read in frame from base 1. Extended through the reference TRBV7-8 and TRBJ2-3 proteins, this CDR3 yields the full variable domain: GAGVSQSPRYKVAKRGQDVALRCDPISGHVSLFWYQQALGQGPEFLTYFQNEAQLDKSGLPSDRFFAERPEGSVSTLKIQRTQQEDSAVYLCASSLVGAEDTQYFGPGTRLTVL.